Presented here are 2 T cell receptor beta chains from one specimen sequenced in a study of blood T cell repertoires in COVID-19. Data came from immunoSEQ multiplex PCR; TCRdb stores just in-frame clones and leaves some out. This sample has about 110,000 clones, with approximately 84% found just once. The sequenced material came from peripheral blood. The receptors here all came from a woman between 50 and 59 years old with acute or convalescent COVID-19.

This clone was detected a few times. V and J are TRBV6-5 and TRBJ1-1, with D possibly matching TRBD1 (5 bases). CDR3 length: 12 amino acids. The V end was cut by 6 bases, the J end by 9 bases, with 14 bases between. CDR1 is MNHEY and CDR2 is SVGAGI in the germline V gene. The CDR3 DNA reads as TGTGCCAGCAGGTCGTGGGGGGAGCAAGCTTTCTTT. Protein: CASRSWGEQAFF.

V usage is TRBV5-1 and J usage is TRBJ1-2; D might be TRBD1 (5 bases). The CDR3 runs to 15 residues. Trimming removed 4 bases at V and 3 bases at J, with 16 bases between. Germline lookup yields CDR1 SGHRS and CDR2 YFSETQ. The CDR3 region has the DNA TGCGCCAGCAGCCCCCGGGGGGTCAGGGACTATGGCTACACCTTC. Translation: CASSPRGVRDYGYTF.